Shown below are 27 T cell receptor beta chains from a single sample sequenced in a study of shared clonotypes between healthy human individuals. Naive CD8 cells were CD45RO-negative, positively selected for CCR7, excluding terminally differentiated effector memory CD45RA+ cells. TCRdb's table, derived via immunoSEQ multiplex PCR, lists solely in-frame clones and lacks some. This sample has about 2.2 million clones, with 90% to 95% found just once. Sequencing used naive CD8+ T cells from PBMCs. The receptors were gathered from a man aged 18 to 30 in good health. Some clones in this sample may be carry-over from other donors' samples.

This chain joins TRBV9 and TRBJ2-1, with TRBD2 matching 13 bases. Per germline, CDR1 SGDLS and CDR2 YYNGEE. The CDR3 length is 22 residues. V trimming: 5 bases; J trimming: 4 bases; junction bases outside the gene matches: 24. The CDR3 nucleotides read TGTGCCAGCAGTCAAAGCTACGGGGGACGCGACTGGACTAGCGGGAGTTACAATGAGCAGTTCTTC. It is translated as CASSQSYGGRDWTSGSYNEQFF.

The rearrangement joins TRBV11-2 to TRBJ2-5; D is ambiguous. The end of the DNA is better explained by TRBJ2-7, so the J call may be wrong. This CDR3 is built from 13 residues. Germline CDR1 reads SGHAT; CDR2 reads FQNNGV. CDR3 amino acids: CASSSIYSYEQYF. The CDR3 DNA sequence: TGTGCCAGCAGCTCCATTTACTCCTACGAGCAGTACTTC.

The chain combines TRBV27 with TRBJ1-2; the D gene is possibly TRBD1 (6 bases). V dropped 2 bases and J dropped 7 bases, with 17 bases sitting between them. Looked up from germline, CDR1 is MNHEY and CDR2 is SMNVEV (reference sequence). The CDR3 has 15 residues. The chain's CDR3 is CASSLSPASGAGYTF. CDR3 coding DNA: TGTGCCAGCAGTTTAAGCCCCGCCTCAGGGGCTGGCTACACCTTC.

This clone occurred a few times. The chain joins TRBV21-1 to TRBJ2-2; TRBD1 is the table's D call, not checked against the DNA. TRBV21-1 is a documented pseudogene. The CDR3 loop spans 13 amino acids. The CDR3 coding sequence is TGTGCCAGCAGCGGAAGGGGGTCCGGGGAGCTGTTTTTT. It yields the protein CASSGRGSGELFF.

This clone came up once. The same CDR3 arises from other DNA sequences in this sample as well. The chain joins TRBV28 to TRBJ1-1; D call uncertain. The CDR3 runs 13 residues. Germline assignment: CDR1 MDHEN and CDR2 SYDVKM. V dropped 6 bases and J dropped 2 bases, with 10 bases sitting between them. CDR3 loop: CASSLTLNTEAFF. For the CDR3, the DNA is TGTGCCAGCAGCTTAACACTTAACACTGAAGCTTTCTTT.

The chain links TRBV4-2 to TRBJ1-2, with 9 bases that match TRBD1. The CDR3 has 15 amino acids. The germline gives CDR1 LGHNA, CDR2 YNFKEQ. V shed 3 bases, J shed 3 bases, and the junction held 5 bases outside the gene matches. CDR3 DNA: TGTGCCAGCAGCCACCCGGACAGGGGTGACTATGGCTACACCTTC. Its protein product is CASSHPDRGDYGYTF.

The chain recombines TRBV28 with TRBJ2-7, with D perhaps matching TRBD2 (5 bases). Germline CDR1 and CDR2: MDHEN and SYDVKM. V was shortened by 2 bases and J by 6 bases, with 11 bases between the two germline ends. The CDR3 has 13 amino acids. The CDR3 DNA reads as TGTGCCAGCAGTTTAACGGGGAACGGCGAGCAGTACTTC. This sequence encodes CASSLTGNGEQYF.

V is TRBV6-5 and J is TRBJ1-4; maybe TRBD1 (5 bases). This CDR3 is built from 16 residues. Trimming took 5 bases from V and 3 from J, leaving 16 bases between them. Germline CDR1 reads MNHEY; CDR2 reads SVGAGI. Here the CDR3 DNA reads TGTGCCAGCAGTAACTATATGACAGCGGCTAATGAAAAACTGTTTTTT. Translating it yields CASSNYMTAANEKLFF.

The count of this clone is one. The V gene is TRBV7-3, the J gene TRBJ2-3; possible D gene TRBD1, 5 bases. With 0 bases removed from V and 6 bases from J, the gap between germline ends came to 19 bases. The CDR3 runs to 17 residues. Germline CDR1 reads SGHTA; CDR2 reads FQGTGA. The CDR3 DNA is TGTGCCAGCAGCTTAACGGGGTCCCGGGCAGGGTGGGATACGCAGTATTTT. It specifies CASSLTGSRAGWDTQYF.

The chain links TRBV7-9 to TRBJ1-1; weak D call: TRBD1 (6 bases). In germline, CDR1 is SEHNR, CDR2 FQNEAQ (reference sequence). This CDR3 contains 14 residues. V gave up 4 bases and J gave up 3 bases, with 12 bases separating them. The DNA for the CDR3 is TGTGCCAGCAGCTCGATCAGGGGTTACACTGAAGCTTTCTTT. Amino acid sequence: CASSSIRGYTEAFF.

This clone has just one count. V usage is TRBV28 and J usage is TRBJ2-4; TRBD2 aligns across 11 bases. Germline trimming cut 5 bases from V and 1 base from J; bases unmatched to any gene: 7. The germline gives CDR1 MDHEN, CDR2 SYDVKM. This CDR3 has 17 residues. The DNA for the CDR3 is TGTGCCAGCAGTCCGGATAGCGGGAGGGCCGCCAAAAACATTCAGTACTTC. This codes for CASSPDSGRAAKNIQYF.

This rearrangement joins TRBV7-2 to TRBJ2-7, with TRBD2 identical over 12 bases. This CDR3 has 17 amino acids. The germline gives CDR1 SGHTA, CDR2 FQGNSA. V dropped 2 bases and J dropped 2; count of bases not matched to a gene: 7. CDR3 DNA: TGTGCCAGCAGCTTAAGGACTAGCGGGATGGGCCCCTACGAGCAGTACTTC. This encodes CASSLRTSGMGPYEQYF.

V usage is TRBV7-9 and J usage is TRBJ1-5; D remains ambiguous. Germline loops: CDR1 SEHNR, CDR2 FQNEAQ (reference sequence). Between the trimmed V and J ends, which lost 1 base and 2 bases, there was a span of 9 bases. This CDR3 contains 15 residues. DNA for the CDR3: TGTGCCAGCAGCTTAGAGGATGAGCGCAATCAGCCCCAGCATTTT. Its translation is CASSLEDERNQPQHF.

The V gene is TRBV5-5, the J gene TRBJ1-1, with D unclear. The CDR3 is 12 residues long. Germline CDR1 is SGHKS and CDR2 is YYEKEE (reference sequence). V lost 10 bases and J 1 base, leaving 11 bases between the germline ends. CDR3 loop: CAGGSGNTEAFF. The DNA for the CDR3 is TGTGCCGGCGGGTCTGGGAACACTGAAGCTTTCTTT.

The chain carries TRBV7-7 and TRBJ2-1; 11 bases align to TRBD2. V gave up 5 bases and J gave up 5 bases; unmatched junction bases: 11. Germline V CDR1 and CDR2: SSHAT, FNYEAQ (reference sequence). This CDR3 region has 17 residues. CDR3 DNA sequence: TGTGCCAGCAGCAGTCGGCTGGCACTAGCGGGGGACAATGAGCAGTTCTTC. This sequence encodes CASSSRLALAGDNEQFF.

The chain couples TRBV5-1 to TRBJ2-7; D call uncertain. The V end was cut by 1 base, the J end by 0 bases, with 11 bases between. The CDR3 extends over 15 amino acids. Germline V gene sequence: CDR1 SGHRS, CDR2 YFSETQ. CDR3: CASSLSSLNSYEQYF. DNA of the CDR3: TGCGCCAGCAGCTTGTCGAGCCTAAACTCCTACGAGCAGTACTTC. The full variable domain, rest sourced from reference TRBV5-1 and TRBJ2-7, is KAGVTQTPRYLIKTRGQQVTLSCSPISGHRSVSWYQQTPGQGLQFLFEYFSETQRNKGNFPGRFSGRQFSNSRSEMNVSTLELGDSALYLCASSLSSLNSYEQYFGPGTRLTVT.

V is TRBV4-1 and J is TRBJ1-2; no clear D. CDR3 size: 15 residues. Germline lookup yields CDR1 MGHRA and CDR2 YSYEKL. Trimming stripped 0 bases from V and 2 bases from J, with 10 bases between. CDR3 sequence reads: CASSQDRGQNYGYTF. DNA for the CDR3: TGCGCCAGCAGCCAAGATCGAGGGCAGAACTATGGCTACACCTTC.

The rearrangement joins TRBV7-2 to TRBJ2-7; tentatively, D is TRBD2 (5 bases). Germline lookup yields CDR1 SGHTA and CDR2 FQGNSA. Trimming removed 1 base at V and 9 bases at J, with 19 bases between. The CDR3 length is 15 residues. Written as DNA, the CDR3 is TGTGCCAGCAGCTTAGTACGAGGGAGCCTTGTGCCGCAGTACTTC. This sequence encodes CASSLVRGSLVPQYF.

The chain couples TRBV6-6 to TRBJ2-1, with D perhaps being TRBD1 or TRBD2 (5 bases each). There are 12 residues in the CDR3. The V end was cut by 2 bases, the J end by 8 bases, with 7 bases between. CDR1 is MNHNY and CDR2 is SVGAGI in the germline V gene (reference sequence). In nucleotides, the CDR3 is TGTGCCAGCAGTTACGGGACGGATGAGCAGTTCTTC. Translating gives CASSYGTDEQFF.

The rearrangement uses TRBV11-2 and TRBJ2-7; 8 positions match TRBD1. V trimming: 4 bases; J trimming: 5 bases; junction bases outside the gene matches: 4. CDR3 length: 13 amino acids. Germline lookup yields CDR1 SGHAT and CDR2 FQNNGV. CDR3 region: CASSSDRGHEQYF. CDR3 coding DNA: TGTGCCAGCAGCTCAGACAGGGGCCACGAGCAGTACTTC.

As regards this clone: At one of its ends the junction is not consistent with the germline gene, which may arise from a read error. CDR3 protein: CASSREGGTDQPQHF. The CDR3 region has the DNA TGCGCCAGCAGCCGAGAAGGGGGGACAGATCAGCCCCAGCATTTT. This chain uses TRBV7-9 with TRBJ1-5, with 7 bases lining up with TRBD1. This CDR3 comprises 15 residues. Per the germline V gene, CDR1 is SEHNR and CDR2 is FQNEAQ (reference sequence).

CDR3 sequence: CASSFDGTRTVYGYTF. The CDR3 DNA sequence: TGTGCCAGCAGTTTTGACGGGACACGGACAGTCTATGGCTACACCTTC. This chain uses TRBV28 with TRBJ1-2; maybe TRBD1 (6 bases). Per the germline V gene, CDR1 is MDHEN and CDR2 is SYDVKM. The germline V and J ends were trimmed by 3 bases and 4 bases, with 18 bases remaining between them. The CDR3 is 16 amino acids.

The chain uses TRBV7-9 and TRBJ2-1, with 9 bases fitting TRBD2. This CDR3 is 18 amino acids long. CDR1 is SEHNR and CDR2 is FQNEAQ in the germline V gene (reference sequence). Germline trimming cut 1 base from V and 0 bases from J; bases unmatched to any gene: 7. The CDR3 DNA follows: TGTGCCAGCAGCTTAGAGGGCCAGCGGGAGGTCTCCTACAATGAGCAGTTCTTC. It codes for CASSLEGQREVSYNEQFF.

The chain uses TRBV11-3 and TRBJ1-2; TRBD1 matches 7 bases. V was clipped by 5 bases and J by 5 bases; unmatched bases: 8. Germline CDR1 reads SGHNT; CDR2 reads YENEEA. This CDR3 has 14 amino acids. Here the CDR3 DNA reads TGTGCCAGCAGCAACCGGGACAGCATTTATGGCTACACCTTC. Its protein product is CASSNRDSIYGYTF.

The chain employs TRBV19 and TRBJ2-1, with 7 bases lining up with TRBD1. Germline V gene data show CDR1 as LNHDA and CDR2 as SQIVND (reference sequence). The trim removed 7 bases at V and 8 bases at J, leaving 26 bases unmatched. CDR3 length: 19 amino acids. DNA for the CDR3: TGTGCCAGTATGGGACCTTCTGGGACAGCCGTGAGCCTTCACGATGAGCAGTTCTTC. Amino acids: CASMGPSGTAVSLHDEQFF.

The J gene is TRBJ2-1, the V gene TRBV27; D unclear. Germline-derived CDR1 and CDR2 are MNHEY and SMNVEV (reference sequence). This CDR3 has 16 amino acids. Trimming left V 0 bases short and J 1 base short, with 10 bases between. CDR3 protein: CASSLSWARSYNEQFF. CDR3 coding DNA: TGTGCCAGCAGTTTATCGTGGGCGAGGTCCTACAATGAGCAGTTCTTC.

The gene calls are TRBV27 and TRBJ2-1; the D gene is possibly TRBD1 (6 bases). V dropped 0 bases and J dropped 3 bases, with 9 bases sitting between them. This CDR3 region has 15 residues. Germline V CDR1 and CDR2: MNHEY, SMNVEV (reference sequence). DNA of the CDR3: TGTGCCAGCAGTTTATCCGGGACATACTACAATGAGCAGTTCTTC. Residues: CASSLSGTYYNEQFF.